This T cell receptor beta chain was recorded in a study of T cell repertoires in cytomegalovirus infection. With V trimmed by 4 bases and J by 1 base, 6 bases remained unmatched. The CDR3 contains 15 residues. Germline CDR1 and CDR2: SGHDN and FVKESK. This clonotype appeared a few times. The antigen remains undetermined. TCRdb reprocessed the reads via MiXCR and lists one record per CDR3 protein. The sample contains about 130,000 distinct CDR3 sequences, 20% to 30% of which appear only once. The receptor comes from a human donor in good health (CMV status not recorded). Some clones in this sample may be carry-over from other donors' samples. The specimen sequenced was PBMCs, sequenced either directly or after in vitro stimulation (not recorded which). This chain connects TRBV14 to TRBJ1-2, with 7 bases matching TRBD1. The DNA for the CDR3 is TGTGCCAGCAGCCCCCGGGACAGCGTTAACTATGGCTACACCTTC. Translation gives CASSPRDSVNYGYTF.